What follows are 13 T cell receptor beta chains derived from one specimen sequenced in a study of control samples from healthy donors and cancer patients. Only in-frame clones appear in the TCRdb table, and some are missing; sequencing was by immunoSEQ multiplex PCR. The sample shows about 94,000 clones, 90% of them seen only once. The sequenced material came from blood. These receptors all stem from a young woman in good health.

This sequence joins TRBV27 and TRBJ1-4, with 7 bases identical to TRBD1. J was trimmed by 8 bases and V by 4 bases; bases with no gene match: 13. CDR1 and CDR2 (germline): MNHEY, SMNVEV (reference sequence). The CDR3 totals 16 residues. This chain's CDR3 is CASSSPKGGQTEKLFF. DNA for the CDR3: TGTGCCAGCAGTTCACCAAAAGGGGGACAGACAGAAAAACTGTTTTTT.

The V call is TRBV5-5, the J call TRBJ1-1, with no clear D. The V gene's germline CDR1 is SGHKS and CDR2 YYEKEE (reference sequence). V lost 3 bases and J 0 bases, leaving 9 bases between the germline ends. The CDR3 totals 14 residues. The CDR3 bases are TGTGCCAGCAGCTACAGACTCATGAACACTGAAGCTTTCTTT. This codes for CASSYRLMNTEAFF. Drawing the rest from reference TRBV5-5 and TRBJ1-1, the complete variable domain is DAGVTQSPTHLIKTRGQQVTLRCSPISGHKSVSWYQQVLGQGPQFIFQYYEKEERGRGNFPDRFSARQFPNYSSELNVNALLLGDSALYLCASSYRLMNTEAFFGQGTRLTVV.

The CDR3 region has the DNA TGCAGCGCAGGGACAGGGGTGGGGGAGCAGTACTTC. Protein sequence: CSAGTGVGEQYF. This chain joins TRBV29-1 and TRBJ2-7; TRBD1 matches at 10 bases. The CDR3 sequence is 12 residues long. Germline V gene sequence: CDR1 SQVTM, CDR2 ANQGSEA. With 7 bases clipped from V and 7 bases from J, the junction kept 7 bases outside the gene matches.

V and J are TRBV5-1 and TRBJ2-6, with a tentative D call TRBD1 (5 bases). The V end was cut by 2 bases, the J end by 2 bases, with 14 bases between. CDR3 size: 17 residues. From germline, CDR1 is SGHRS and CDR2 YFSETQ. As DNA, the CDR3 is TGCGCCAGCAGCTTCCTTGACAGTGGAACTGGGGCCAACGTCCTGACTTTC. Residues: CASSFLDSGTGANVLTF.

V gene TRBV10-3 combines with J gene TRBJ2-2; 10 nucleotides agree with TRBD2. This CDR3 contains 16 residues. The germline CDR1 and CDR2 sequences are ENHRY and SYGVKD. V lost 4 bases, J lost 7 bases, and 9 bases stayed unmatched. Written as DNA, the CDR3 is TGTGCCATCAGTGGTAGGAGCGGGGGGGCCGGCGGGGAGCTGTTTTTT. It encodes CAISGRSGGAGGELFF.

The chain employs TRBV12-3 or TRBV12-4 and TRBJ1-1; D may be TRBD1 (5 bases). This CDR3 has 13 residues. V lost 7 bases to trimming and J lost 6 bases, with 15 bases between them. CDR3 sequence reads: CASKLGGGAEAFF. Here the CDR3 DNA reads TGTGCCAGCAAACTTGGTGGGGGGGCTGAAGCTTTCTTT.

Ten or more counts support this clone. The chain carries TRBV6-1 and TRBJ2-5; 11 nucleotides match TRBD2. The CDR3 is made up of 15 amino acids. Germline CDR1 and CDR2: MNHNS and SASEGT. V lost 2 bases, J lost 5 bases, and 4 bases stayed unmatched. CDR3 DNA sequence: TGTGCCAGCAGTGAATTTAGCGGGGGGGCGGAGACCCAGTACTTC. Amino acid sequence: CASSEFSGGAETQYF.

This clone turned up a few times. CDR3 nucleotides: TGTGCCAGCAGGGGACAGGGGGCAGGGGGCACTGAAGCTTTCTTT. Amino acids: CASRGQGAGGTEAFF. The chain is built from TRBV6-5 and TRBJ1-1, with 12 bases fitting TRBD1. Germline lookup yields CDR1 MNHEY and CDR2 SVGAGI. CDR3 length: 15 amino acids. V lost 6 bases, J lost 4 bases, and 6 bases stayed unmatched.

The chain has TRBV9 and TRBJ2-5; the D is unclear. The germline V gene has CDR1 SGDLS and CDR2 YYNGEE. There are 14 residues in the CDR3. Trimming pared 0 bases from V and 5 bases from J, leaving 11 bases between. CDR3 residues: CASSVGGVLETQYF. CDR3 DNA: TGTGCCAGCAGCGTAGGAGGAGTTTTGGAGACCCAGTACTTC.

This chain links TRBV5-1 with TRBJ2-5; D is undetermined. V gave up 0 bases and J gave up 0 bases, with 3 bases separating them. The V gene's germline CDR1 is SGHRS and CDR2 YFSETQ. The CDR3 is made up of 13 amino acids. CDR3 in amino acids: CASSLGDQETQYF. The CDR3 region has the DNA TGCGCCAGCAGCTTGGGGGACCAAGAGACCCAGTACTTC. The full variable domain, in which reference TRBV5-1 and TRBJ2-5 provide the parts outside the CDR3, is KAGVTQTPRYLIKTRGQQVTLSCSPISGHRSVSWYQQTPGQGLQFLFEYFSETQRNKGNFPGRFSGRQFSNSRSEMNVSTLELGDSALYLCASSLGDQETQYFGPGTRLLVL.

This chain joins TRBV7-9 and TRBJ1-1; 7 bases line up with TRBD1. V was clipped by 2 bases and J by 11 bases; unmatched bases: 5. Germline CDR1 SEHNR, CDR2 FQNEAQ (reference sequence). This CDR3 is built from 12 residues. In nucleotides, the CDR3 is TGTGCCAGCAGCTTATTACAGGGGAGGGCTTTCTTT. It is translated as CASSLLQGRAFF.

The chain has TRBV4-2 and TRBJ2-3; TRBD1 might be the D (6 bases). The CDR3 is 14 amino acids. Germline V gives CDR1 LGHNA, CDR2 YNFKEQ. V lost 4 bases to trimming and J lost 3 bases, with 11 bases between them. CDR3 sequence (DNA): TGTGCCAGCAGCCCCGGGCAGGGGACAGATACGCAGTATTTT. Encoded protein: CASSPGQGTDTQYF.

The CDR3 nucleotides read TGCAGCGTTGAAGGCACAGGAGGGGGGTGGGAGACCCAGTACTTC. Its translation is CSVEGTGGGWETQYF. The rearrangement uses TRBV29-1 and TRBJ2-5, with D perhaps being TRBD1 or TRBD2 (6 bases each). Germline assignment: CDR1 SQVTM and CDR2 ANQGSEA. This CDR3 has 15 amino acids. With 1 base removed from V and 5 bases from J, the gap between germline ends came to 17 bases.